The 27 T cell receptor beta chains in this list originate from one sample, sequenced in a study of beta chain features in type 1 diabetes. Expressed TCRB transcripts were sequenced because the entire RNA isolate underwent reverse transcription. TCRdb's copy holds only in-frame clones and misses some; the assay was immunoSEQ multiplex PCR. In the table there are around 250,000 clones, 13% to 15% of which are singletons. The sample was naive CD4+ T cells from blood. These receptors were collected from a woman between 40 and 50 years old in good health.

This clone occurred a few times. The chain joins TRBV2 to TRBJ1-2; perhaps TRBD1 as D (5 bases). The length of the CDR3 is 14 residues. Germline CDR1 and CDR2: SNHLY and FYNNEI. The V and J ends lost 7 bases and 2 bases respectively, with 14 bases between them. CDR3 sequence reads: CASTGAGLNYGYTF. The CDR3 coding sequence is TGTGCCAGCACTGGGGCAGGGCTCAACTATGGCTACACCTTC.

This clone has a handful of counts. The V call is TRBV19, the J call TRBJ1-1; D remains ambiguous. Per germline, CDR1 LNHDA and CDR2 SQIVND (reference sequence). The V and J ends lost 3 bases and 1 base respectively, with 9 bases between them. This CDR3 is built from 14 residues. CDR3 sequence reads: CASSIRIENTEAFF. For the CDR3, the DNA is TGTGCCAGTAGTATTCGCATAGAGAACACTGAAGCTTTCTTT. The entire variable domain, with the rest obtained from reference TRBV19 and TRBJ1-1, is as follows: DGGITQSPKYLFRKEGQNVTLSCEQNLNHDAMYWYRQDPGQGLRLIYYSQIVNDFQKGDIAEGYSVSREKKESFPLTVTSAQKNPTAFYLCASSIRIENTEAFFGQGTRLTVV.

This clone was picked up a small number of times. The V call is TRBV5-4, the J call TRBJ2-1; D is uncertain. The CDR3 contains 15 residues. Germline values: CDR1 SGHNT, CDR2 YYREEE (reference sequence). The V and J ends lost 4 bases and 2 bases respectively, with 13 bases between them. The CDR3 DNA reads as TGTGCCAGCAGCCTCCCTACACGGGCCTACAATGAGCAGTTCTTC. Its protein is CASSLPTRAYNEQFF. Full variable domain (rest looked up from reference TRBV5-4 and TRBJ2-1): ETGVTQSPTHLIKTRGQQVTLRCSSQSGHNTVSWYQQALGQGPQFIFQYYREEENGRGNFPPRFSGLQFPNYSSELNVNALELDDSALYLCASSLPTRAYNEQFFGPGTRLTVL.

The chain employs TRBV29-1 and TRBJ1-2, with a possible D match to TRBD1 (6 bases). Between the trimmed V and J ends, which lost 2 bases and 6 bases, there was a span of 19 bases. Germline V gene data show CDR1 as SQVTM and CDR2 as ANQGSEA. The CDR3 runs 15 residues. The CDR3 reads CSVEPKQGPAHGYTF. As DNA, the CDR3 is TGCAGCGTTGAACCGAAACAGGGACCAGCGCATGGCTACACCTTC. Using reference TRBV29-1 and TRBJ1-2 for the parts outside the CDR3, the full variable domain is SAVISQKPSRDICQRGTSLTIQCQVDSQVTMMFWYRQQPGQSLTLIATANQGSEATYESGFVIDKFPISRPNLTFSTLTVSNMSPEDSSIYLCSVEPKQGPAHGYTFGSGTRLTVV.

Only a few counts were recorded for this clone. The gene calls are TRBV29-1 and TRBJ1-3, with a tentative D call TRBD1 (5 bases). Germline lookup yields CDR1 SQVTM and CDR2 ANQGSEA. CDR3 length: 16 residues. Between the trimmed V and J ends, which lost 5 bases and 0 bases, there was a span of 17 bases. CDR3 coding DNA: TGCAGCGTTTGTTTGCTGGCAGGACACTCTGGAAACACCATATATTTT. Translation: CSVCLLAGHSGNTIYF.

This clone came up a few times. The rearrangement links TRBV11-2 to TRBJ2-7, with TRBD2 identical over 10 bases. Germline CDR1 reads SGHAT; CDR2 reads FQNNGV. V trimming: 5 bases; J trimming: 10 bases; junction bases outside the gene matches: 14. The CDR3 is 15 residues long. The CDR3 here is CASSIQELSGGFQYF. The CDR3 DNA reads as TGTGCCAGCAGCATCCAGGAACTTAGCGGGGGGTTTCAGTACTTC.

The rearrangement links TRBV19 to TRBJ2-5; 11 bases are shared with TRBD2. This CDR3 is built from 17 residues. Unmatched junction bases numbered 15, after V lost 7 bases and J lost 5 bases. Germline V gene data show CDR1 as LNHDA and CDR2 as SQIVND (reference sequence). The CDR3 DNA reads TGTGCCAGTAATAGAGGGTTAGCGGGGGGGCCGGGGGAGACCCAGTACTTC. It translates to CASNRGLAGGPGETQYF.

This clone was counted a few times. CDR3 DNA: TGTGCCAGCAGCCAAGATCCCGGGAGTGAAAAACTGTTTTTT. This gives the protein CASSQDPGSEKLFF. The V and J genes are TRBV4-2 and TRBJ1-4; D gene ambiguous. The V and J ends lost 0 bases and 7 bases respectively, with 9 bases between them. This CDR3 is 14 amino acids long. CDR1 is LGHNA, CDR2 YNFKEQ, per germline.

With regard to this clone: The sample holds other DNA sequences that translate to the same CDR3. The gene calls are TRBV18 and TRBJ2-7, with 9 bases identical to TRBD1. The CDR3 loop spans 15 amino acids. V shed 3 bases and J 2 bases; nucleotides not matched to a gene: 5. The germline CDR1 and CDR2 sequences are KGHSH and LQKENI. The CDR3 coding sequence is TGTGCCAGCTCACCGCCGGGACAGGGCGCCTACGAGCAGTACTTC. This codes for CASSPPGQGAYEQYF.

The chain employs TRBV1 and TRBJ1-4. TRBV1 is a pseudogene segment. The CDR3 has 14 amino acids. The CDR3, as DNA: TGCACCAGCAGCGGAGGGGCTGTTAATGAAAAACTGTTTTTT. Its translation: CTSSGGAVNEKLFF.

A few counts support this clone. The rearrangement uses TRBV6-5 and TRBJ1-5, with 8 bases that match TRBD1. The CDR3 consists of 14 residues. V trimming: 6 bases; J trimming: 7 bases; junction bases outside the gene matches: 8. Germline V CDR1 and CDR2: MNHEY, SVGAGI. DNA for the CDR3: TGTGCCAGCAGCGGGACAGGCCTTCACCAGCCCCAGCATTTT. Translation: CASSGTGLHQPQHF.

The CDR3, as DNA: TGTGCCAGCAGTGAAGCTCTAGGCAGAGAAGCTTTCTTT. As protein: CASSEALGREAFF. The chain employs TRBV6-1 and TRBJ1-1; D remains unclear. V was trimmed by 0 bases and J by 8 bases, leaving 10 bases between them. Germline-derived CDR1 and CDR2 are MNHNS and SASEGT. This CDR3 region has 13 residues.

This clone was seen more than once but under ten times. V and J are TRBV4-3 and TRBJ2-7, with D perhaps TRBD2 (5 bases). The CDR3 consists of 15 residues. Germline CDR1 is LGHNA and CDR2 is YSLEER. Trimming pared 5 bases from V and 1 base from J, leaving 15 bases between. CDR3 nucleotides: TGCGCCAGCAGCAGACCAGGCCCGGGATCCTACGAGCAGTACTTC. Translating it yields CASSRPGPGSYEQYF.

This clone showed up just a few times. The V call is TRBV5-4, the J call TRBJ2-4; maybe TRBD1 (7 bases). From germline, CDR1 is SGHNT and CDR2 YYREEE (reference sequence). CDR3 size: 16 residues. Trimming left V 4 bases short and J 0 bases short, with 14 bases between. This CDR3 reads CASSAGTVLAKNIQYF. In DNA form, the CDR3 reads TGTGCCAGCAGCGCGGGGACAGTTCTAGCCAAAAACATTCAGTACTTC.

This clone has a handful of counts. J is TRBJ1-3 and V is TRBV10-2; D perhaps matches TRBD1 (6 bases). Trimming left V 1 base short and J 3 bases short, with 10 bases between. The germline gives CDR1 WSHSY, CDR2 SAAADI. The CDR3 totals 15 residues. The CDR3 is CASSEFAGVGNTIYF. CDR3 nucleotides: TGCGCCAGCAGTGAGTTCGCAGGGGTTGGAAACACCATATATTTT.

This rearrangement joins TRBV7-6 to TRBJ1-5; 8 nucleotides match TRBD1. The germline V gene has CDR1 SGHVS and CDR2 FNYEAQ. Trimming took 1 base from V and 2 from J; bases not matched to a gene: 1. The CDR3 has 15 amino acids. As DNA, the CDR3 is TGTGCCAGCAGCTTAGAGGACAGGGGCAATCAGCCCCAGCATTTT. It yields the protein CASSLEDRGNQPQHF.

The chain uses TRBV5-4 and TRBJ1-4; 10 bases are a match to TRBD1. After removal of 5 bases from V and 5 bases from J, the junction contained 3 bases not matched to a gene. The CDR3 is made up of 14 amino acids. CDR1 SGHNT and CDR2 YYREEE come from the germline V gene (reference sequence). CDR3 sequence: CASSQTGGNEKLFF. The CDR3, as DNA: TGTGCCAGCAGTCAGACAGGGGGCAATGAAAAACTGTTTTTT.

This clone was recorded a few times. The V gene is TRBV4-1, the J gene TRBJ2-7, with TRBD1 identical over 8 bases. The CDR3 has 18 residues. The V gene's germline CDR1 is MGHRA and CDR2 YSYEKL. J lost 6 bases, V lost 1 base, and 17 bases had no gene match. CDR3 sequence: CASSQGGRGRSKTAEQYF. CDR3 DNA: TGCGCCAGCAGCCAAGGGGGCAGGGGGCGGTCAAAAACCGCCGAGCAGTACTTC.

The chain uses TRBV6-1 and TRBJ1-2; 7 bases agree with TRBD1. Germline CDR1 and CDR2: MNHNS and SASEGT. V shed 8 bases and J 3 bases; nucleotides not matched to a gene: 12. The CDR3 is made up of 15 amino acids. The CDR3 spells CASLPYSTGDYGYTF. In nucleotides, the CDR3 is TGTGCCAGCCTACCTTATTCAACAGGGGACTATGGCTACACCTTC.

In its sample, this clone was seen a few times. The CDR3 DNA follows: TGTGCCAGCAGCGTGCTTAGCGGTGAGACCCAGTACTTC. Amino acids: CASSVLSGETQYF. The chain joins TRBV9 to TRBJ2-5; a weak D match, TRBD2 (6 bases). The V gene lost 2 bases and the J gene lost 5 bases, with 10 bases spanning the gap. The CDR3 sequence is 13 residues long. Germline CDR1 is SGDLS and CDR2 is YYNGEE.

This chain uses TRBV9 with TRBJ2-3; a weak D match, TRBD2 (6 bases). The CDR3 runs to 13 residues. CDR1 and CDR2 from the germline V gene are SGDLS and YYNGEE. V gave up 0 bases and J gave up 4 bases, with 6 bases separating them. For the CDR3, the DNA is TGTGCCAGCAGCGTAGCGGGGGCAGATACGCAGTATTTT. Amino acid sequence: CASSVAGADTQYF.

The chain uses TRBV9 and TRBJ1-2, with D tentatively TRBD1 (5 bases). Germline lookup yields CDR1 SGDLS and CDR2 YYNGEE. V gave up 0 bases and J gave up 5 bases, with 17 bases separating them. The CDR3 has 16 amino acids. The CDR3 bases are TGTGCCAGCAGCGTAGGTACTGGAGGGGAACGGTATGGCTACACCTTC. Amino acids: CASSVGTGGERYGYTF. The whole variable domain, filled in from reference TRBV9 and TRBJ1-2, reads DSGVTQTPKHLITATGQRVTLRCSPRSGDLSVYWYQQSLDQGLQFLIQYYNGEERAKGNILERFSAQQFPDLHSELNLSSLELGDSALYFCASSVGTGGERYGYTFGSGTRLTVV.

Of note for this clone: Other DNA sequences in this sample translate to the same CDR3. V usage is TRBV5-1 and J usage is TRBJ1-2, with 10 positions matching TRBD1. The CDR3 is made up of 14 amino acids. Germline CDR1 is SGHRS and CDR2 is YFSETQ. V lost 0 bases and J lost 4; bases outside the gene matches: 0. The CDR3 is CASSLGDRGYGYTF. The CDR3 DNA is TGCGCCAGCAGCTTGGGGGACAGGGGCTATGGCTACACCTTC.

The gene calls are TRBV27 and TRBJ1-2; 8 bases fit TRBD1. The CDR3 consists of 13 residues. Germline trimming cut 5 bases from V and 10 bases from J; bases unmatched to any gene: 9. Germline assignment: CDR1 MNHEY and CDR2 SMNVEV (reference sequence). The CDR3 is CASSTRTGLFYTF. The CDR3 nucleotides read TGTGCCAGCAGTACCCGGACAGGGTTATTCTACACCTTC.

This clone was recorded at least ten times. The chain couples TRBV18 to TRBJ2-3; D unresolved. Germline CDR1 reads KGHSH; CDR2 reads LQKENI. The CDR3 is 13 amino acids. The germline V and J ends were trimmed by 2 bases and 5 bases, with 8 bases remaining between them. The CDR3 reads CASSPGGGDTQYF. In nucleotides, the CDR3 is TGTGCCAGCTCACCAGGCGGTGGAGATACGCAGTATTTT.

The V gene is TRBV5-6, the J gene TRBJ2-3; TRBD1 aligns across 9 bases. This CDR3 comprises 15 residues. Germline loops: CDR1 SGHDT, CDR2 YYEEEE. V lost 3 bases and J lost 4; bases outside the gene matches: 6. This chain's CDR3 is CASSSQGAVPDTQYF. The CDR3 bases are TGTGCCAGCAGCTCACAGGGGGCAGTCCCAGATACGCAGTATTTT.

This clone was counted only a few times. The chain combines TRBV5-4 with TRBJ2-7; possible D gene TRBD2, 7 bases. Trimming left V 3 bases short and J 2 bases short, with 12 bases between. The CDR3 contains 14 residues. Germline V gene lookup returns CDR1 SGHNT and CDR2 YYREEE (reference sequence). CDR3 coding DNA: TGTGCCAGCAGCTCGGCGGGGGACACCTACGAGCAGTACTTC. This sequence encodes CASSSAGDTYEQYF.